This TCR beta chain was sequenced during a study of kidney transplant recipient with SARS-CoV-2 infection. One entry per CDR3 protein, called by TCRdb with MiXCR from the reads. Here the sample spans fewer than 250,000 distinct CDR3 sequences, 29% being singletons. Remarks on this clonotype: A read error may be the cause here, since a much bigger clone is one base away.

Between the trimmed V and J ends, which lost 4 bases and 5 bases, there was a span of 14 bases. The CDR3 totals 14 residues. This TCR was recovered from a young adult male patient who had COVID-19 and was a kidney transplant recipient. Some of the T cells may derive from the graft donor. This specimen was a blood sample, taken at baseline and on day 111 from a kidney transplant recipient. The chain couples TRBV12-3 or TRBV12-4 to TRBJ1-2, with D possibly being TRBD1 (6 bases). The CDR3, as DNA: TGTGCCAGCAGTTCTCCTCAGGGGTTGTATGGCTACACCTTC. Protein: CASSSPQGLYGYTF.